These 2 T cell receptor beta chains originate from one sample sequenced in a study of vaccination and CD4 T cells after COVID-19. The Oncomine TCR Beta short-read assay sequenced DNA from cultured CD4+ T cells. TCRdb re-called the PCR reads through MiXCR, storing one row per CDR3 protein. The sample contains roughly 18,000 distinct CDR3 sequences, roughly 51% of which appear only once. Antigen specificity for these receptors is unknown. Treatment specified: roughly nine-day PBMC culture with coronavirus spike peptide pools or control peptides (ViraFEST assay). Sequenced: CD4+ T cells from blood, cultured in vitro. All receptors derive from a human donor who had recovered from COVID-19.

This clonotype has more than one count but fewer than ten. The chain carries TRBV6-2 or TRBV6-3 and TRBJ2-4; D not resolved. The V end lost 6 bases, the J end lost 6 bases, and 15 bases lay between the germline ends. From germline, CDR1 is MNHEY and CDR2 SVGEGT. There are 14 residues in the CDR3. The CDR3 here is CASSPLGSANIQYF. The CDR3 region has the DNA TGTGCCAGCAGCCCCCTGGGGTCGGCAAACATTCAGTACTTC.

This chain uses TRBV12-3 or TRBV12-4 with TRBJ1-1; D is uncertain. Deletions cut 5 bases from V and 3 bases from J, with 7 bases between. This CDR3 contains 12 residues. The CDR3 bases are TGTGCCAGCAGTCCAATCTACACTGAAGCTTTCTTT. Its protein is CASSPIYTEAFF.